The clone carrying this TCR beta chain appeared many times. This record comes from a study of blood T cell repertoires in COVID-19. Across the whole study: There were acute and convalescent COVID-19 samples, and they came from the United States, Italy and Spain. Sources were T cells, B-cell-depleted T cells, or PBMCs; the material itself was cDNA or gDNA.

Authors' analysis steps: The assay estimated nucleated cells by amplifying reference gene primers. The assay was immunoSEQ multiplex PCR, and TCRdb's table has in-frame clones only and misses some. The DNA gave D and trimming, while V, J and clone size come from that table. The table lists about 440,000 clones, around 89% of them singletons. This CDR3 has 13 amino acids. Trimming cost V 6 bases and J 9 bases; bases outside gene matches: 4. Germline V gene lookup returns CDR1 MDHEN and CDR2 SYDVKM. The source is a woman in her 30s with acute or convalescent COVID-19. The material sequenced was peripheral blood. This chain uses TRBV28 with TRBJ1-6; 8 bases agree with TRBD1. The CDR3 region has the DNA TGTGCCAGCAGCCGGACAGGGATTTCACCCCTCCACTTT. This sequence encodes CASSRTGISPLHF.